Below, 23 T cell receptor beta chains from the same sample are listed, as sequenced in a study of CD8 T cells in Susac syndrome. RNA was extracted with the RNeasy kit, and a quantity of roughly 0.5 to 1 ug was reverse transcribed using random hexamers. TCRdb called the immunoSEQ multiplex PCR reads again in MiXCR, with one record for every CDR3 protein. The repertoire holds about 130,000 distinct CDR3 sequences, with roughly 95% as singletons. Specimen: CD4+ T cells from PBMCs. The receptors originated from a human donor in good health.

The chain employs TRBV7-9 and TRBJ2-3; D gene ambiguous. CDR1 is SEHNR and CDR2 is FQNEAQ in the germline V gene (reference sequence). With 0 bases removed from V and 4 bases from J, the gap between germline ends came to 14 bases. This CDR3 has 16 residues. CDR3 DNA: TGTGCCAGCAGCTTAGCGCGGCCCTCGCCTGCAGATACGCAGTATTTT. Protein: CASSLARPSPADTQYF.

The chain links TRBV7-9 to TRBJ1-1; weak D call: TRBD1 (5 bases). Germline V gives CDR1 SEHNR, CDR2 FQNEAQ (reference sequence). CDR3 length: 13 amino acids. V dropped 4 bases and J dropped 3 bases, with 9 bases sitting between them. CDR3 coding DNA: TGTGCCAGCAGCTCCCAAGGGGACACTGAAGCTTTCTTT. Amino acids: CASSSQGDTEAFF.

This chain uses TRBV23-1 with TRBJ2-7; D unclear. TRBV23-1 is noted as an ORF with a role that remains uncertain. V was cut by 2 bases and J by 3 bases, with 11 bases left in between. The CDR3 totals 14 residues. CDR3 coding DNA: TGCGCCAGCAGTCAACGAGACGCGTTCTACGAGCAGTACTTC. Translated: CASSQRDAFYEQYF.

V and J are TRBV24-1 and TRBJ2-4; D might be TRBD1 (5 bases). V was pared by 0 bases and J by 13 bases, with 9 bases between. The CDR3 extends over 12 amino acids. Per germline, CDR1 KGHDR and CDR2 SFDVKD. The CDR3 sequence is CATSDLLGAQYF. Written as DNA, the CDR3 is TGTGCCACCAGTGATTTGCTAGGGGCGCAGTACTTC.

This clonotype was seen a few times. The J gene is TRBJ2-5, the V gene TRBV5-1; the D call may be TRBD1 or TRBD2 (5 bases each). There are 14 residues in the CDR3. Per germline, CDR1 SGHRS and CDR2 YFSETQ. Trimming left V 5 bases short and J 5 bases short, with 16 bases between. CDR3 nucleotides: TGCGCCAGCAGTTCCGGGACGGCCCGGGAGACCCAGTACTTC. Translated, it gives CASSSGTARETQYF.

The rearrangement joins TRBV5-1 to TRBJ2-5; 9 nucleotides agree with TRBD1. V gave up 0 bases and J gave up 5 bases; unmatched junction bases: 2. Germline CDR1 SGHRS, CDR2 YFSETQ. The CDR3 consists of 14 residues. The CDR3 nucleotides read TGCGCCAGCAGCTTGGACAGGGGGCGGGAGACCCAGTACTTC. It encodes CASSLDRGRETQYF.

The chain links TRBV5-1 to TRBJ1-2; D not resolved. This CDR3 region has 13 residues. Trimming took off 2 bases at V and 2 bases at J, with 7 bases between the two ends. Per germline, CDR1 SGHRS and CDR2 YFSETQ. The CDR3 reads CASSFDINYGYTF. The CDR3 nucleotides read TGCGCCAGCAGCTTCGACATAAACTATGGCTACACCTTC.

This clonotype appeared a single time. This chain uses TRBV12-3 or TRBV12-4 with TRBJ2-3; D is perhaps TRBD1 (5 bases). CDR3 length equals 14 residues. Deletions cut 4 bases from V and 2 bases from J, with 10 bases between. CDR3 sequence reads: CASSSGKDTDTQYF. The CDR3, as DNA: TGTGCCAGCAGTTCAGGGAAAGACACAGATACGCAGTATTTT.

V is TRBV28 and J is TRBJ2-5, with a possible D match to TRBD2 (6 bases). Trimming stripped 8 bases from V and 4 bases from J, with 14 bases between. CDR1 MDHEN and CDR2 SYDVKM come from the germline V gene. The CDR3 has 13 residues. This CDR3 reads CASGGSVRETQYF. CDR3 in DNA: TGTGCCAGCGGGGGGAGCGTCCGAGAGACCCAGTACTTC.

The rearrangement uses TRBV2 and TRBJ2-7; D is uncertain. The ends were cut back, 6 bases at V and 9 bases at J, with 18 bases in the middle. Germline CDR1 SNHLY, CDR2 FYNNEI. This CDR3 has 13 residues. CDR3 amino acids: CASRLLELGGQYF. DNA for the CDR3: TGTGCCAGCAGGTTACTTGAACTCGGTGGGCAGTACTTC.

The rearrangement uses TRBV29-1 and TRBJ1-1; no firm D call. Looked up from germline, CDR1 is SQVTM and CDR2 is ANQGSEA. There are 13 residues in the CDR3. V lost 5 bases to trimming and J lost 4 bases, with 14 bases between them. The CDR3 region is CSVNPGGSTEAFF. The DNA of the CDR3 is TGCAGCGTTAACCCAGGAGGCTCCACTGAAGCTTTCTTT.

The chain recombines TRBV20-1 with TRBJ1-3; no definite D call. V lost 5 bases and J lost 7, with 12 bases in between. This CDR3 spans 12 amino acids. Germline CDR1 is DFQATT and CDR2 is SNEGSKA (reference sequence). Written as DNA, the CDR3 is TGCAGTGCTGCGGATGAGGGCAACACCATATATTTT. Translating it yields CSAADEGNTIYF.

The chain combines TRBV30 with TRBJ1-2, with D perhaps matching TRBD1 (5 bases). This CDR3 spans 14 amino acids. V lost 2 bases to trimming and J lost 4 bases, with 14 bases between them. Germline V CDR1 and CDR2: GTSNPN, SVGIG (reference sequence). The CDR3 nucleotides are TGTGCCTGGAGTCGACCGCCGGGGGGCTATGGCTACACCTTC. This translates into CAWSRPPGGYGYTF. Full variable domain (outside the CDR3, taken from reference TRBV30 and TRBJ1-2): SQTIHQWPATLVQPVGSPLSLECTVEGTSNPNLYWYRQAAGRGLQLLFYSVGIGQISSEVPQNLSASRPQDRQFILSSKKLLLSDSGFYLCAWSRPPGGYGYTFGSGTRLTVV.

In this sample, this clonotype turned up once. CDR3 in DNA: TGTGCCAGCAGTAGCCTTAACTATGGCTACACCTTC. Protein sequence: CASSSLNYGYTF. The V and J genes are TRBV2 and TRBJ1-2; no reliable D call. Between the trimmed V and J ends, which lost 5 bases and 1 base, there was a span of 5 bases. Germline values: CDR1 SNHLY, CDR2 FYNNEI. The length of the CDR3 is 12 residues.

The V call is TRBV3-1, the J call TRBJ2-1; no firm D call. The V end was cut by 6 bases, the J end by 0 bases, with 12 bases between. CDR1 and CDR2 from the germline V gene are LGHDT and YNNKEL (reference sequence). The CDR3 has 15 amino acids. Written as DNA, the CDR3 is TGTGCCAGCAGAGGATCGAGGAGCTCCTACAATGAGCAGTTCTTC. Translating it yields CASRGSRSSYNEQFF.

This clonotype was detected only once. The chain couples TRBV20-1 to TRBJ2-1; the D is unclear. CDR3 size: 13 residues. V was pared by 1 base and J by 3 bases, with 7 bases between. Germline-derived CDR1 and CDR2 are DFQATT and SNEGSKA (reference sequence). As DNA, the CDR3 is TGCAGTGCTAGAGTATCCGGCTACAATGAGCAGTTCTTC. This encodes CSARVSGYNEQFF.

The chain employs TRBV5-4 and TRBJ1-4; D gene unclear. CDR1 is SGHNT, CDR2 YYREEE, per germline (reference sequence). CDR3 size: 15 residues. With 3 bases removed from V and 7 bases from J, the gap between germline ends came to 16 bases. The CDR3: CASSSSTGVGEKLFF. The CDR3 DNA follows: TGTGCCAGCAGCTCGAGTACTGGGGTCGGTGAAAAACTGTTTTTT.

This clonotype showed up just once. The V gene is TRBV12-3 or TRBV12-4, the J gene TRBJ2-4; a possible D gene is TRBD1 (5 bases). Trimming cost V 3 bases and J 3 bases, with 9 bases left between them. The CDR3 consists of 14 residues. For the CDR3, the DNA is TGTGCCAGCAGTTTCAGGGTAGACAAAAACATTCAGTACTTC. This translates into CASSFRVDKNIQYF.

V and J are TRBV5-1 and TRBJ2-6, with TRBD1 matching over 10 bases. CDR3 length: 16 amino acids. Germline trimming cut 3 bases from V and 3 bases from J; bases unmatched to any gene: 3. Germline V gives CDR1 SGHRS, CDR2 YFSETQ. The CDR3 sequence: CASSSGQGVGANVLTF. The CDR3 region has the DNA TGCGCCAGCAGCTCCGGACAGGGGGTTGGGGCCAACGTCCTGACTTTC. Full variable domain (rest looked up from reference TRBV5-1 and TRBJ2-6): KAGVTQTPRYLIKTRGQQVTLSCSPISGHRSVSWYQQTPGQGLQFLFEYFSETQRNKGNFPGRFSGRQFSNSRSEMNVSTLELGDSALYLCASSSGQGVGANVLTFGAGSRLTVL.

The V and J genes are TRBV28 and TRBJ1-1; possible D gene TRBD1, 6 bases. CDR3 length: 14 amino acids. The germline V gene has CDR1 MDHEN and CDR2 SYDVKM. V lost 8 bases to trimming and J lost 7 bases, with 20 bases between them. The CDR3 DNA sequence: TGTGCCAGCGGAGGTGGACAGTTTTATAATGAAGCTTTCTTT. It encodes CASGGGQFYNEAFF.

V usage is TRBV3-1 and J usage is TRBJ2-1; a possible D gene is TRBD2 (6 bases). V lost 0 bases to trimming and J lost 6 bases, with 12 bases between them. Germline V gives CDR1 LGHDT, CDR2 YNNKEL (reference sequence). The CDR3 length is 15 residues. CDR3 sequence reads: CASSQDPGGFNEQFF. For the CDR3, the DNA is TGTGCCAGCAGCCAAGATCCCGGGGGATTCAATGAGCAGTTCTTC.

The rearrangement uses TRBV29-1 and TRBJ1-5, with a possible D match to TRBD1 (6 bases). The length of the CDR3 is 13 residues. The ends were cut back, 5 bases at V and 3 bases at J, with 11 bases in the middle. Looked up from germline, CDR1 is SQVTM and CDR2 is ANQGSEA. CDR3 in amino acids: CSVKDSNNQPQHF. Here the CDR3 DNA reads TGCAGCGTTAAGGACAGCAACAATCAGCCCCAGCATTTT.

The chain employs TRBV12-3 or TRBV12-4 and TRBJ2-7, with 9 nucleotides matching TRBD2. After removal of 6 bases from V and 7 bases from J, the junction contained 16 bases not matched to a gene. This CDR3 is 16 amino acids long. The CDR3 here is CASSLRAGGRHWEQYF. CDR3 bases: TGTGCCAGCAGCCTCCGAGCGGGGGGCCGCCACTGGGAGCAGTACTTC.